The sequence of this T cell receptor (beta chain) was determined in a study of blood T cell repertoires in COVID-19. The table came from immunoSEQ multiplex PCR; TCRdb's copy has only in-frame clones and leaves some out. The sample includes some 94,000 clones, around nine tenths of them seen just once. After removal of 4 bases from V and 1 base from J, the junction contained 10 bases not matched to a gene. Germline assignment: CDR1 SGHRS and CDR2 YFSETQ. This CDR3 contains 17 residues. This sequence joins TRBV5-1 and TRBJ2-5; 10 bases match TRBD2. Sample: peripheral blood. This TCR derives from a human donor in a cohort sampled during active COVID-19. The CDR3 is CASSTNPSGGVQETQYF. The CDR3 DNA reads TGCGCCAGCAGCACTAACCCCAGCGGGGGGGTCCAAGAGACCCAGTACTTC.